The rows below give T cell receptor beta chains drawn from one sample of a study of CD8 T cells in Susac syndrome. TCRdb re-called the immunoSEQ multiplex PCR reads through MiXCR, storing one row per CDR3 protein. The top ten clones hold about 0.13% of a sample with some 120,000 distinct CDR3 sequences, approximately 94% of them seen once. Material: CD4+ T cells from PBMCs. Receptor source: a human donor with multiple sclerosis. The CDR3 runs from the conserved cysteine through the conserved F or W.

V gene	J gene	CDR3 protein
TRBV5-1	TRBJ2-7	CASSPAGSSYEQYF
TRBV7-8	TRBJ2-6	CASSFEGSGANVLTF
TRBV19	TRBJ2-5	CASSIGTSGGRRETQYF
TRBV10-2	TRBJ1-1	CASTSRADTNTEAFF
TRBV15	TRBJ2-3	CATSVPAGGAHTQYF
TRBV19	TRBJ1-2	CASTETGWGYGYTF
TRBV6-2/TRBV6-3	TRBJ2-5	CASTRGSRETQYF
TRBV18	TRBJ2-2	CASSLIPAGTGELFF
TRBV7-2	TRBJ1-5	CASSLTGINQPQHF
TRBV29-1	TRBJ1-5	CSVGEYNQPQHF
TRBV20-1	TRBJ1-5	CSASGTVGNQPQHF
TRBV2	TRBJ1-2	CASSDKTVNYGYTF
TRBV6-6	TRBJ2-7	CASSQTNEQYF
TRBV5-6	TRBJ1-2	CASTPPGAKGYTF
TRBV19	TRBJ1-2	CASSIYGTRDQHGYTF
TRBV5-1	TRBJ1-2	CASSASNPYGYTF
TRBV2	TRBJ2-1	CASRRAGPYNEQFF
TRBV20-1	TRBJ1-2	CSARAPSGGRSGGYTF
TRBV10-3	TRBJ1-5	CAITAYSNQPQHF
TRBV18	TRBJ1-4	CASSPPGTVKLFF
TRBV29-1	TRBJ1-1	CSAINQGGAFF